The sequence of this TCR beta chain was determined in a study of T cell clonality in common variable immunodeficiency. Regarding the study as a whole: Common variable immunodeficiency TCR beta sequences reportedly had fewer deletions and N-nucleotide insertions.

The sample holds many counts of this clone. What it recognizes is unknown. Read sequence stops 3 residues before the CDR3 end, and the germline J gene provides the missing end. The CDR3 sequence is 13 residues long. Germline assignment: CDR1 LNHDA and CDR2 SQIVND (reference sequence). V lost 8 bases, J lost 5 bases, and 8 bases stayed unmatched. Data came from immunoSEQ multiplex PCR; TCRdb stores just in-frame clones and leaves some out. Found here are 21,000 or so clones, no singletons; the ten largest cover 2% to 2.5%. Sequencing was done on a sample of peripheral blood mononuclear cells. The chain recombines TRBV19 with TRBJ1-1, with TRBD1 identical over 7 bases. The TCR comes from a human donor with common variable immunodeficiency. The CDR3 bases that were read are TGTGCCAGTCGGAGGGCAGGGGGAACTGAA. Its translation is CASRRAGGTE. The full-length CDR3 reads as CASRRAGGTEAFF.